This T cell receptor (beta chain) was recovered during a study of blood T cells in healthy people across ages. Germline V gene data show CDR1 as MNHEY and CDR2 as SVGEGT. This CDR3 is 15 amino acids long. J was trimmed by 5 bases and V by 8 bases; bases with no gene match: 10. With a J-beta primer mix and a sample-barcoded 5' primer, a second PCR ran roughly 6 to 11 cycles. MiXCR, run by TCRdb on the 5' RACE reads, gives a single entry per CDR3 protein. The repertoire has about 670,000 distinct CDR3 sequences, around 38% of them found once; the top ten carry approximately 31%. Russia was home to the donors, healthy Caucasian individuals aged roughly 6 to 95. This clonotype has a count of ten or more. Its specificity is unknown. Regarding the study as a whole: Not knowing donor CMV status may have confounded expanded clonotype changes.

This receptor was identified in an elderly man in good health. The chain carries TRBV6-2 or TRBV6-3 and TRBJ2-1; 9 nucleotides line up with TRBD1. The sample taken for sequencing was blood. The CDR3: CASLTPGTGNNEQFF. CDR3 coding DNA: TGTGCCAGCCTTACCCCCGGGACAGGGAACAATGAGCAGTTCTTC.